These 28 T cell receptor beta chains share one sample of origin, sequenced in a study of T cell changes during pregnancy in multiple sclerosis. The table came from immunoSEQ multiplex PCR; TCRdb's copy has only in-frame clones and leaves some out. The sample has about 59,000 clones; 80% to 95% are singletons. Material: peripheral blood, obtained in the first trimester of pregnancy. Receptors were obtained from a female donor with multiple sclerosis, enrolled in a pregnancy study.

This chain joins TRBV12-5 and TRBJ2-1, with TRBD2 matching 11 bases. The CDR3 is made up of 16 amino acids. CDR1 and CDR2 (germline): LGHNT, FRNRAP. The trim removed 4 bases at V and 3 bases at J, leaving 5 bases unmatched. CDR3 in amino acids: CASGWRLAGIYNEQFF. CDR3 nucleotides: TGTGCTAGTGGTTGGAGACTAGCGGGGATCTACAATGAGCAGTTCTTC.

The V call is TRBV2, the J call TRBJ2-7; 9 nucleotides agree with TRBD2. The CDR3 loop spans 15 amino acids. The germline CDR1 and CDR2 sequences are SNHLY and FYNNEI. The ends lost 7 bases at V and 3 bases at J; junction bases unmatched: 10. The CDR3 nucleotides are TGTGCCAGCACCGAACGACTAGCGGTAAACTACGAGCAGTACTTC. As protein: CASTERLAVNYEQYF. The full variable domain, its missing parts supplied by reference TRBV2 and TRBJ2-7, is EPEVTQTPSHQVTQMGQEVILRCVPISNHLYFYWYRQILGQKVEFLVSFYNNEISEKSEIFDDQFSVERPDGSNFTLKIRSTKLEDSAMYFCASTERLAVNYEQYFGPGTRLTVT.

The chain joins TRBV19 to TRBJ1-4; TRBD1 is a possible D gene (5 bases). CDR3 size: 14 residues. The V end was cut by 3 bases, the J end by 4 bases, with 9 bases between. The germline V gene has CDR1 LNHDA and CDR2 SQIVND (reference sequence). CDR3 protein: CASSMTAYNEKLFF. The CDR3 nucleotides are TGTGCCAGTAGTATGACAGCCTATAATGAAAAACTGTTTTTT.

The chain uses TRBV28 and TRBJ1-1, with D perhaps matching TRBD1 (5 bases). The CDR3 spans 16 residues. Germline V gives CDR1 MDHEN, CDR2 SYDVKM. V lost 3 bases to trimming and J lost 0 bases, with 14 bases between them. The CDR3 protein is CASSFRGALMNTEAFF. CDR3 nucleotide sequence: TGTGCCAGCAGTTTCCGCGGGGCACTAATGAACACTGAAGCTTTCTTT. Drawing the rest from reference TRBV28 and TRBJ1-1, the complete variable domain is DVKVTQSSRYLVKRTGEKVFLECVQDMDHENMFWYRQDPGLGLRLIYFSYDVKMKEKGDIPEGYSVSREKKERFSLILESASTNQTSMYLCASSFRGALMNTEAFFGQGTRLTVV.

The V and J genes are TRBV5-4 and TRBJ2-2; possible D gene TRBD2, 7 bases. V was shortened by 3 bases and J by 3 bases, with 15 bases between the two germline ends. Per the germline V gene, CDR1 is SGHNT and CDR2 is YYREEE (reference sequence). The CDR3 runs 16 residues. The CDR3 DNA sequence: TGTGCCAGCAGCTGGGGAGGGGGGCGCGACACCGGGGAGCTGTTTTTT. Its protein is CASSWGGGRDTGELFF.

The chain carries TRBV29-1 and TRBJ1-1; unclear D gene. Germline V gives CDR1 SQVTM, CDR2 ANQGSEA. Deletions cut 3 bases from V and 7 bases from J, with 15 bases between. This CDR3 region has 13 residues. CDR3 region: CSVDSPGGIEAFF. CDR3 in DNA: TGCAGCGTTGATTCCCCCGGCGGCATTGAAGCTTTCTTT.

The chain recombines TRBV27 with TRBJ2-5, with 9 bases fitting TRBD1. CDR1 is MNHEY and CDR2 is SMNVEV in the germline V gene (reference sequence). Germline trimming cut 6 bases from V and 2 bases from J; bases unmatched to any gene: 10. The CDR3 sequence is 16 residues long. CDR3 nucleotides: TGTGCCAGCAGGCCCCTAGGGACAGGGACACAAGAGACCCAGTACTTC. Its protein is CASRPLGTGTQETQYF.

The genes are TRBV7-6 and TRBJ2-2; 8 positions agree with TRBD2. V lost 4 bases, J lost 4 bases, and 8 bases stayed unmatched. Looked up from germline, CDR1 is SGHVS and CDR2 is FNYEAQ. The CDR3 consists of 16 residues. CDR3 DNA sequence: TGTGCCAGCAGCTCCTTAGCGGGGTCGGGCACCGGGGAGCTGTTTTTT. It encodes CASSSLAGSGTGELFF.

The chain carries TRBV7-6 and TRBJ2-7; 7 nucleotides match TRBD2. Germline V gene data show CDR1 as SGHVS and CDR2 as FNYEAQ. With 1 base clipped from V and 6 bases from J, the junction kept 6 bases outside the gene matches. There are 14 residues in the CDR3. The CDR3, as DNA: TGTGCCAGCAGCTTAGGCGGGGGAGAAAGCGAGCAGTACTTC. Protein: CASSLGGGESEQYF.

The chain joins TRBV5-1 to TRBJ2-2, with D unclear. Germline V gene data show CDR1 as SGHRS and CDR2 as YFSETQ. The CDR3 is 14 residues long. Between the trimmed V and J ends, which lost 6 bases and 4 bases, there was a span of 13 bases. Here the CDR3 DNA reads TGCGCCAGCAAGAGTCTAGTAGGCACCGGGGAGCTGTTTTTT. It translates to CASKSLVGTGELFF.

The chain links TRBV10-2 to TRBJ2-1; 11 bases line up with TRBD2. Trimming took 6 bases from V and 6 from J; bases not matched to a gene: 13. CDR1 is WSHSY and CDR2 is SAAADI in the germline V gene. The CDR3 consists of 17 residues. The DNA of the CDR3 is TGCGCCAGCAGATTGACTAGCGGGGTGGGGGCGATCAATGAGCAGTTCTTC. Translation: CASRLTSGVGAINEQFF.

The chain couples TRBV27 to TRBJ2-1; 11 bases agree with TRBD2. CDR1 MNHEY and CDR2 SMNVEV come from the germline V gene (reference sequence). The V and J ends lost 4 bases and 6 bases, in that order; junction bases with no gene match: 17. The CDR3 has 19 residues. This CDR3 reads CASSSVPPWTSGPSNEQFF. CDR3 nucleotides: TGTGCCAGCAGTTCAGTACCTCCTTGGACTAGCGGGCCAAGCAATGAGCAGTTCTTC.

CDR3: CASSLVRLAGVGETQYF. The CDR3 DNA follows: TGTGCCAGCAGCTTAGTACGACTAGCGGGAGTGGGGGAGACCCAGTACTTC. V and J are TRBV7-2 and TRBJ2-5, with 12 bases lining up with TRBD2. This CDR3 has 17 amino acids. V dropped 1 base and J dropped 5; count of bases not matched to a gene: 8. Looked up from germline, CDR1 is SGHTA and CDR2 is FQGNSA.

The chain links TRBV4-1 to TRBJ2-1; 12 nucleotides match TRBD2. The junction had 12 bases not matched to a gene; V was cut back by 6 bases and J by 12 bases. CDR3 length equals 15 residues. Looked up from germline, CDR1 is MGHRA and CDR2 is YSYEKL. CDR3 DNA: TGCGCCAGCAGTCGACTAGCGGGAGATTTAGGCAGGCAGTTCTTC. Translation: CASSRLAGDLGRQFF.

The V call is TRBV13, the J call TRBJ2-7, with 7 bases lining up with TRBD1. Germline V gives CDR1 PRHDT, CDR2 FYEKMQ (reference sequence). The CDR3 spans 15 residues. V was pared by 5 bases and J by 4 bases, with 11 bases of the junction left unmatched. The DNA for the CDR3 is TGTGCCAGCAGCCCGGGACAGACGTTCGTATACGAGCAGTACTTC. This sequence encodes CASSPGQTFVYEQYF. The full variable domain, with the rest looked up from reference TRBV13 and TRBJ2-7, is AAGVIQSPRHLIKEKRETATLKCYPIPRHDTVYWYQQGPGQDPQFLISFYEKMQSDKGSIPDRFSAQQFSDYHSELNMSSLELGDSALYFCASSPGQTFVYEQYFGPGTRLTVT.

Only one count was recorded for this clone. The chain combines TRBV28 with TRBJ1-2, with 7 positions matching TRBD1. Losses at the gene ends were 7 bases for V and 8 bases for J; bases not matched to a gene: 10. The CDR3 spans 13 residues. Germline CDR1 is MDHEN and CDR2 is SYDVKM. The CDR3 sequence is CASTSDRAGGYTF. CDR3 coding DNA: TGTGCCAGCACCTCAGACAGGGCTGGAGGCTACACCTTC.

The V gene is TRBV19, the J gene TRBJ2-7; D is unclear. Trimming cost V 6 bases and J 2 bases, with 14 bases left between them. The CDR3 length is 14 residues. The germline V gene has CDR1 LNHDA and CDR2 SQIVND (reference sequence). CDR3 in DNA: TGTGCCAGTAGCCCCCCGTTTGCAGCCTACGAGCAGTACTTC. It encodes CASSPPFAAYEQYF.

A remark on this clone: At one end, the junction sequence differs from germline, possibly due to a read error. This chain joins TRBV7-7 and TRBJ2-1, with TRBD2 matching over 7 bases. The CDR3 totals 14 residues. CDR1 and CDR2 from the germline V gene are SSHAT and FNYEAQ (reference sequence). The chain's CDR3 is CASSLNGRLNEQFF. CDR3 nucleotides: TGTGCTAGCAGCTTAAACGGGAGGTTGAATGAGCAGTTCTTC.

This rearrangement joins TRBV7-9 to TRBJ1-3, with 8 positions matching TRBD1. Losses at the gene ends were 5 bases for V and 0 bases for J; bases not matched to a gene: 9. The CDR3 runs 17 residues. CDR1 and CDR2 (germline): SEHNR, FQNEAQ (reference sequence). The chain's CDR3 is CASSPGVQGASGNTIYF. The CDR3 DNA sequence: TGTGCCAGCAGCCCGGGAGTGCAGGGGGCCTCTGGAAACACCATATATTTT.

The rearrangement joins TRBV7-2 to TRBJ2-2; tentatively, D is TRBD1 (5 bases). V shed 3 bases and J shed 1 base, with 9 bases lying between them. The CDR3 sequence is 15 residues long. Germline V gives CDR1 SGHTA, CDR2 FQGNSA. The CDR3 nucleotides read TGTGCCAGCAGCTTCCTGGGGCGGAACACCGGGGAGCTGTTTTTT. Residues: CASSFLGRNTGELFF.

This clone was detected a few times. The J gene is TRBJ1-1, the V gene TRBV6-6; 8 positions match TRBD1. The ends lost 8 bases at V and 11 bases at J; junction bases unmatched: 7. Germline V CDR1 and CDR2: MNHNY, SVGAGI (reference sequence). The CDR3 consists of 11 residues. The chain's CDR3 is CASLTGGLAFF. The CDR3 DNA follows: TGTGCCAGCCTCACAGGGGGGTTGGCTTTCTTT.

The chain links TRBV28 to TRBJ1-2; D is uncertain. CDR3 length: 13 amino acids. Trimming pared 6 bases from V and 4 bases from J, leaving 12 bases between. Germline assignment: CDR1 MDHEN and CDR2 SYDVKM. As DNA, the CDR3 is TGTGCCAGCAGGACCGGGAAACTCTATGGCTACACCTTC. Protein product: CASRTGKLYGYTF.

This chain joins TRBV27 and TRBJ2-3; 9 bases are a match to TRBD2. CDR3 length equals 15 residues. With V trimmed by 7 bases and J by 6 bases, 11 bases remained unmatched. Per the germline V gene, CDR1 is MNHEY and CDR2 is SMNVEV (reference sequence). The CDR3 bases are TGTGCCAGCATAAGGTGGTCAGCGGGAGGTGATACGCAGTATTTT. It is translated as CASIRWSAGGDTQYF.

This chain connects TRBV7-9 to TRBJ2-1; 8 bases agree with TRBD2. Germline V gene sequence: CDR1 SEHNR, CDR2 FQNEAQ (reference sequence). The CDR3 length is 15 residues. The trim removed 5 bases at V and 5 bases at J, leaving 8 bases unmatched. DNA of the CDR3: TGTGCCAGCAGCCGTGCCGGGAGGGCCGACAATGAGCAGTTCTTC. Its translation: CASSRAGRADNEQFF.

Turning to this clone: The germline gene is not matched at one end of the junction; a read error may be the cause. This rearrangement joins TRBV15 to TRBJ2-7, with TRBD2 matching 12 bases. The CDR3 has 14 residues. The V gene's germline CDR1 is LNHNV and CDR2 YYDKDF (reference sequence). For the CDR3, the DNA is TGTGCCACCAGCCCGACTAGCGGGAGCTACGGGCAGTACTTC. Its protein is CATSPTSGSYGQYF. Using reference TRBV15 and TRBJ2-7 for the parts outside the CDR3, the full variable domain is DAMVIQNPRYQVTQFGKPVTLSCSQTLNHNVMYWYQQKSSQAPKLLFHYYDKDFNNEADTPDNFQSRRPNTSFCFLDIRSPGLGDTAMYLCATSPTSGSYGQYFGPGTRLTVT.

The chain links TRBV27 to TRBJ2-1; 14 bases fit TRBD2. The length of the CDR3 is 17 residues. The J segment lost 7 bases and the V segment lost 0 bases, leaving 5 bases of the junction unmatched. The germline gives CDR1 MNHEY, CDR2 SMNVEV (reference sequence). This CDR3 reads CASSLSLRTSGRNEQFF. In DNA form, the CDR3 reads TGTGCCAGCAGTTTATCGTTGAGGACTAGCGGGAGGAATGAGCAGTTCTTC.

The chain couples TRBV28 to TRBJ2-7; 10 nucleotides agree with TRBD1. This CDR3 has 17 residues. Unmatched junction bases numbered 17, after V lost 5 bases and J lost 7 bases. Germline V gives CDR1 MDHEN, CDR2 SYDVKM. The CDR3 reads CASSRPYYRQGAHEQYF. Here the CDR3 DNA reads TGTGCCAGCAGTCGACCGTACTATCGACAGGGGGCGCATGAGCAGTACTTC.

For the CDR3, the DNA is TGCGCCAGCAGCCCCGGTTCGACTAGCGGGAGAAGCAATGAGCAGTTCTTC. Translated, it gives CASSPGSTSGRSNEQFF. The chain is built from TRBV5-1 and TRBJ2-1, with TRBD2 identical over 12 bases. Looked up from germline, CDR1 is SGHRS and CDR2 is YFSETQ. CDR3 length: 17 amino acids. The V segment lost 4 bases and the J segment 6 bases; nucleotides outside the gene matches: 11.